This TCR beta chain was sequenced during a study of T-cell memory formation after mild COVID-19. The sample holds many counts of this clonotype. One entry per CDR3 protein results from TCRdb running MiXCR on the 5' RACE reads. Of roughly 300,000 distinct CDR3 sequences in the sample, approximately 15% were seen once. The CDR3 covers 13 residues. Between the trimmed V and J ends, which lost 0 bases and 8 bases, there was a span of 9 bases. Germline loops: CDR1 SGHRS, CDR2 YFSETQ. The gene calls are TRBV5-1 and TRBJ2-1, with D possibly TRBD1 on 5 matching bases. Sequencing was done on a sample of PBMCs or a T cell subset sorted from them (not recorded which). The receptor's source is a man aged 18 to 30 who had mild COVID-19 (a few samples of this study predate the infection). Cell type and time point are not known. The CDR3 DNA is TGCGCCAGCAGCTTGGGTCAGGGCGATGAGCAGTTCTTC. It codes for CASSLGQGDEQFF. The full variable domain, rest sourced from reference TRBV5-1 and TRBJ2-1, is KAGVTQTPRYLIKTRGQQVTLSCSPISGHRSVSWYQQTPGQGLQFLFEYFSETQRNKGNFPGRFSGRQFSNSRSEMNVSTLELGDSALYLCASSLGQGDEQFFGPGTRLTVL.